This TCR beta chain is drawn from a study of control samples from healthy donors and cancer patients. This clone was seen once. Data came from immunoSEQ multiplex PCR; TCRdb stores just in-frame clones and leaves some out. The sample holds roughly 88,000 clones; more than 85% are singletons and the top ten take 8%. V shed 0 bases, J shed 4 bases, and the junction held 5 bases outside the gene matches. The CDR3 sequence is 15 residues long. Germline V gives CDR1 MNHNS, CDR2 SASEGT. The chain carries TRBV6-1 and TRBJ1-2; 7 positions agree with TRBD1. This receptor was taken from a man younger than 35 in good health. The specimen sequenced was blood. The CDR3 DNA reads as TGTGCCAGCAGTGAAGCAAAGGGGGCTGGCTATGGCTACACCTTC. Protein sequence: CASSEAKGAGYGYTF.